The sample holds a few counts of the clone carrying this TCR beta chain. The authors produced TCR alpha and TCR beta cDNA libraries with sample barcodes and UMIs by 5'RACE using constant-segment primers. A single record per CDR3 protein comes from TCRdb applying MiXCR to the 5' RACE reads. The sample holds 190,000 or so distinct CDR3 sequences, roughly 23% seen once. The sample comes from a study of T-cell memory formation after mild COVID-19. This CDR3 has 15 residues. CDR1 SEHNR and CDR2 FQNEAQ come from the germline V gene (reference sequence). Trimming took 4 bases from V and 2 from J, leaving 11 bases between them.

The source of this sequence is an adult woman who had mild COVID-19 (a few samples of this study predate the infection). Cell type and time point are not known. This chain links TRBV7-9 with TRBJ1-4; D uncertain. Sequencing was carried out using PBMCs or a T cell subset sorted from them (not recorded which). CDR3 amino acids: CASSSGRATNEKLFF. The CDR3, as DNA: TGTGCCAGCAGCTCCGGACGGGCGACTAATGAAAAACTGTTTTTT.